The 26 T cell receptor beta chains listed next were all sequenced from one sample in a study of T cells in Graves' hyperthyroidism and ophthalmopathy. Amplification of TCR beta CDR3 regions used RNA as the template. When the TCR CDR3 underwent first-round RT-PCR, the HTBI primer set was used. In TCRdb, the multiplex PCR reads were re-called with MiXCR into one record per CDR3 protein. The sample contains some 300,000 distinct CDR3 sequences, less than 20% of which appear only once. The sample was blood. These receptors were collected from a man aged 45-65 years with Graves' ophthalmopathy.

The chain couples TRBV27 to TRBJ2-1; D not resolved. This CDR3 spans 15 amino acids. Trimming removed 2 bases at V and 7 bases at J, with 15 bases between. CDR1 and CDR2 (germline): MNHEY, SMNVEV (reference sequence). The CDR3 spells CASSLGPSRRNEQFF. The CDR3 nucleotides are TGTGCCAGCAGTTTAGGCCCCTCACGACGGAATGAGCAGTTCTTC.

CDR3 protein: CASSLGGTHYEQYF. CDR3 coding DNA: TGTGCCAGCAGCTTAGGGGGCACGCACTACGAGCAGTACTTC. V usage is TRBV7-3 and J usage is TRBJ2-7, with D tentatively TRBD1 (6 bases). Per the germline V gene, CDR1 is SGHTA and CDR2 is FQGTGA. The CDR3 extends over 14 amino acids. V lost 2 bases and J 3 bases, leaving 11 bases between the germline ends.

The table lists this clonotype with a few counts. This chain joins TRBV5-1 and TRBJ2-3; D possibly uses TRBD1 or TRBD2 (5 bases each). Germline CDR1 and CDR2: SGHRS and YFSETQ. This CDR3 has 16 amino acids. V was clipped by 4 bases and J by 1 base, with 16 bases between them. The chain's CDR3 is CASSTPRDDRTDTQYF. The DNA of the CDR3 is TGCGCCAGCAGCACCCCCCGGGACGACCGCACAGATACGCAGTATTTT.

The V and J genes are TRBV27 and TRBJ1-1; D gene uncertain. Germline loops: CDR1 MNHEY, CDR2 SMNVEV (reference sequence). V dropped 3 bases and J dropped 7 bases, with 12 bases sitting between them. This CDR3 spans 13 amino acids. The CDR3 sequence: CASSFPGGVEAFF. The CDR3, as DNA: TGTGCCAGCAGTTTCCCCGGTGGAGTTGAAGCTTTCTTT.

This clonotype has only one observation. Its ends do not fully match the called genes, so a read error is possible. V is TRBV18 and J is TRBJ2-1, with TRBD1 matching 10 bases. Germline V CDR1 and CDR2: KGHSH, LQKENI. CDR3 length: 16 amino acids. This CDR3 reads CASLPKGQGIDNEQFF. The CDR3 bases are TGTGCCAGCTTACCAAAGGGACAGGGGATTGATAATGAGCAGTTCTTC.

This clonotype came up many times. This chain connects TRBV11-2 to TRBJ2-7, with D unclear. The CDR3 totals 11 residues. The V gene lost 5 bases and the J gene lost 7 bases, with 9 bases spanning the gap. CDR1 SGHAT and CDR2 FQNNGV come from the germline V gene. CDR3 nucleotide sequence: TGTGCCAGCAGCCCCTCATTAGAGCAGTACTTC. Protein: CASSPSLEQYF.

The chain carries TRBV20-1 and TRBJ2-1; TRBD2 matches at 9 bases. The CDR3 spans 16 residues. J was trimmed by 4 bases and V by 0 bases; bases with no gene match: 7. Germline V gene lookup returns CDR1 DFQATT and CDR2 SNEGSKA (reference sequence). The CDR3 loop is CSARDQGTSRYNEQFF. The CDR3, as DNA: TGCAGTGCTAGAGATCAAGGGACTAGCAGATACAATGAGCAGTTCTTC.

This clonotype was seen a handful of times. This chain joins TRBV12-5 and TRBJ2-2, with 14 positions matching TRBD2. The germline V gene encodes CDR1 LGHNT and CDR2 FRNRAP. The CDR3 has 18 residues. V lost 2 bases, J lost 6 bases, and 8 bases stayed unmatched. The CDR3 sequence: CASGLSSGTSGSPGELFF. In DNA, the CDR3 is TGTGCTAGTGGTTTGTCCTCTGGGACTAGCGGGAGTCCCGGGGAGCTGTTTTTT.

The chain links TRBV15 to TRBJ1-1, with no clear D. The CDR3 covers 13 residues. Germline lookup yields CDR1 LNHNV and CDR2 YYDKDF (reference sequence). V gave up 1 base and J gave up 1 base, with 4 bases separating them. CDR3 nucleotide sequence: TGTGCCACCAGCAGAGTTACGAACACTGAAGCTTTCTTT. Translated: CATSRVTNTEAFF.

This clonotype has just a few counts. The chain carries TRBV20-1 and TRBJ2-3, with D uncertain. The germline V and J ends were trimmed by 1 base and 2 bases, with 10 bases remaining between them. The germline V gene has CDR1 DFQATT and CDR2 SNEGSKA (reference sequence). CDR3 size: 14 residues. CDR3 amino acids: CSARVMRTTDTQYF. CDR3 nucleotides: TGCAGTGCTAGAGTTATGCGGACCACAGATACGCAGTATTTT.

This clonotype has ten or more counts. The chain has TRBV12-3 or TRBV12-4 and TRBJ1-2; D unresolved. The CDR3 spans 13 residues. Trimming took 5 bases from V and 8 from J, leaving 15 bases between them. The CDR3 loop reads CASSDGGFGGYTF. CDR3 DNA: TGTGCCAGCAGTGACGGTGGGTTCGGGGGCTACACCTTC.

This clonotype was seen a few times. The CDR3 coding sequence is TGTGCCATCAGTGGGCTATACAGGGACGCGCTAGGAAACACCATATATTTT. Translation: CAISGLYRDALGNTIYF. The V gene is TRBV10-3, the J gene TRBJ1-3; tentatively, D is TRBD1 (6 bases). In germline, CDR1 is ENHRY, CDR2 SYGVKD. Trimming stripped 4 bases from V and 4 bases from J, with 20 bases between. The CDR3 is made up of 17 amino acids.

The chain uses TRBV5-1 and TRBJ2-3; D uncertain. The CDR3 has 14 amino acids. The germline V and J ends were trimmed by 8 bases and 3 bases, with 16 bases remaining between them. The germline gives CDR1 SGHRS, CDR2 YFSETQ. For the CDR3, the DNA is TGCGCCAGTCGGCTGGCGAGGAAGACAGATACGCAGTATTTT. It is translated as CASRLARKTDTQYF.

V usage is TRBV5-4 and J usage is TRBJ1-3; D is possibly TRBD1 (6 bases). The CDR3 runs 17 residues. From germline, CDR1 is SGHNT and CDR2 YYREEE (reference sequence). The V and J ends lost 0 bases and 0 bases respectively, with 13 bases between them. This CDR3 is CASSLGGGGFSGNTIYF. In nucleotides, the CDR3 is TGTGCCAGCAGCTTGGGCGGGGGGGGCTTCTCTGGAAACACCATATATTTT.

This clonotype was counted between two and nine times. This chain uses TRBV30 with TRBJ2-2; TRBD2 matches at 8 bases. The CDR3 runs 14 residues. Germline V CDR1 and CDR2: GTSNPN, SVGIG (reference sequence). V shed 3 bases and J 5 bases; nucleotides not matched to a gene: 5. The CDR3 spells CAWRRSGSTGELFF. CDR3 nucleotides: TGTGCCTGGAGGAGAAGCGGGAGTACCGGGGAGCTGTTTTTT.

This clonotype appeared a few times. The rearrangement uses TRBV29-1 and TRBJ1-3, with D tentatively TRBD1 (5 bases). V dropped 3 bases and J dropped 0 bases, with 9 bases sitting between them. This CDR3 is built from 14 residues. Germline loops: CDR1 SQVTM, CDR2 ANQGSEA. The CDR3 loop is CSVDRVFSGNTIYF. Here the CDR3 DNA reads TGCAGCGTTGACAGGGTTTTCTCTGGAAACACCATATATTTT. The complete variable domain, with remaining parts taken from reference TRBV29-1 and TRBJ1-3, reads SAVISQKPSRDICQRGTSLTIQCQVDSQVTMMFWYRQQPGQSLTLIATANQGSEATYESGFVIDKFPISRPNLTFSTLTVSNMSPEDSSIYLCSVDRVFSGNTIYFGEGSWLTVV.

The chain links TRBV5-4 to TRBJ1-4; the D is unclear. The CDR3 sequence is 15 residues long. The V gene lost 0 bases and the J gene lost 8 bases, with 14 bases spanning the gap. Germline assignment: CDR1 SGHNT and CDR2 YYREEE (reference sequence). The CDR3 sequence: CASSLAGLLDEKLFF. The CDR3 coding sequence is TGTGCCAGCAGCTTGGCCGGACTCCTGGACGAAAAACTGTTTTTT.

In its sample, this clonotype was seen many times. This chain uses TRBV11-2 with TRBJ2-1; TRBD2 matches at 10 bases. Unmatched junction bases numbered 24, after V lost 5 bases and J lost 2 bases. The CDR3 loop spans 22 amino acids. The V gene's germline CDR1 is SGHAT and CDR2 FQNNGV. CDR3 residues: CASSRRGDGRGLAGATYNEQFF. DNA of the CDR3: TGTGCCAGCAGCAGAAGGGGGGACGGGAGGGGGCTAGCGGGAGCCACCTACAATGAGCAGTTCTTC.

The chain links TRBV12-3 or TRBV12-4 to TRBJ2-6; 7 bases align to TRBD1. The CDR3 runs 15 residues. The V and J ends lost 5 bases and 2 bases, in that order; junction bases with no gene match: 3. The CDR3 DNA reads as TGTGCCAGCAGTCTCAGGGGGACTGGGGCCAACGTCCTGACTTTC. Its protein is CASSLRGTGANVLTF.

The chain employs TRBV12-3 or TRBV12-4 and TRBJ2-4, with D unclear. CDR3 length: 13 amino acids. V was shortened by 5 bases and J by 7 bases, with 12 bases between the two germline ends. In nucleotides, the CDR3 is TGTGCCAGCAGTCCCTTTCTGAGGAACATTCAGTACTTC. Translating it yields CASSPFLRNIQYF.

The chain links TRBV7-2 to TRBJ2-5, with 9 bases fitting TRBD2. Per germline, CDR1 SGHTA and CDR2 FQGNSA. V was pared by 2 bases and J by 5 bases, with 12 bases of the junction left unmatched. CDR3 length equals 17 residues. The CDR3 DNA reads TGTGCCAGCAGCTTAAGTGGGTCTAGCGGGATAGGGGAGACCCAGTACTTC. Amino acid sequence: CASSLSGSSGIGETQYF. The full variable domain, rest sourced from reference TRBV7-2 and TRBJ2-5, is GAGVSQSPSNKVTEKGKDVELRCDPISGHTALYWYRQSLGQGLEFLIYFQGNSAPDKSGLPSDRFSAERTGGSVSTLTIQRTQQEDSAVYLCASSLSGSSGIGETQYFGPGTRLLVL.

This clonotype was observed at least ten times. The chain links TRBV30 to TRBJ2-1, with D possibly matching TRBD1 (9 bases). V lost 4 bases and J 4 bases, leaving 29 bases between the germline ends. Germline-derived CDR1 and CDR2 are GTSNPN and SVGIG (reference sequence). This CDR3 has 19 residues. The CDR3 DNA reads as TGTGCCTGGAAGAGAGAGACAGGGGGGAGCGGGAGTTTGTACAATGAGCAGTTCTTC. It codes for CAWKRETGGSGSLYNEQFF.

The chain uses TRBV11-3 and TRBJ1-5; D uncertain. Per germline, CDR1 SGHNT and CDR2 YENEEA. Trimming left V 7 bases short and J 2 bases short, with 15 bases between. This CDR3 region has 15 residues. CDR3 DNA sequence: TGTGCCAGCACCTTCCCCCGGATAGGCAATCAGCCCCAGCATTTT. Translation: CASTFPRIGNQPQHF.

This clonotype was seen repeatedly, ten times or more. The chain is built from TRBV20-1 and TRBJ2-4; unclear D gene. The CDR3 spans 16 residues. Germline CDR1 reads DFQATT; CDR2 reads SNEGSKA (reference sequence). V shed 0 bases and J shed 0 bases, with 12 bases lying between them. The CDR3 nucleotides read TGCAGTGCTAGAGATAACACTGTCCTAGCCAAAAACATTCAGTACTTC. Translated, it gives CSARDNTVLAKNIQYF.

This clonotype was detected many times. The CDR3 here is CASTARGNTDTQYF. In DNA form, the CDR3 reads TGTGCCAGCACGGCGCGGGGGAACACAGATACGCAGTATTTT. This chain links TRBV2 with TRBJ2-3, with 7 bases matching TRBD2. CDR1 is SNHLY, CDR2 FYNNEI, per germline. J gave up 2 bases and V 7 bases, and 6 bases lay outside the gene matches. This CDR3 contains 14 residues.

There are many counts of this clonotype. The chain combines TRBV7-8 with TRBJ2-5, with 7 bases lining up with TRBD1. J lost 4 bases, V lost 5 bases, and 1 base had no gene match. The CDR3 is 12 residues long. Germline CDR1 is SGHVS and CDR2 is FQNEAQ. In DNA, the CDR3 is TGTGCCAGCAGCCGACAGGGAGAGACCCAGTACTTC. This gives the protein CASSRQGETQYF.